This TCR beta chain was obtained from a study of regulatory and conventional T cells in RAG deficiency. Study-wide results and limits: Sorted Omenn CD25-high CD127-low cells may not be bona fide Tregs.

V trimming: 3 bases; J trimming: 0 bases; junction bases outside the gene matches: 12. Germline-derived CDR1 and CDR2 are MDHEN and SYDVKM. The CDR3 spans 19 residues. On this clone: The antigen is undetermined.

TCRdb's table, derived via immunoSEQ multiplex PCR, lists solely in-frame clones and lacks some. Counted here are about 34,000 clones, about 80% occurring once; the ten biggest clones make up 3% to 4%. Blood CD4+ CD25-low CD127-high conventional T cells supplied the genomic DNA template. The same data also contributed to another study, on regulatory T cells. That report adds: The primer mix had 52 TRBV and 13 TRBJ primers.

This chain joins TRBV28 and TRBJ2-1; 9 bases match TRBD2. This TCR came from a human donor in good health. Sequencing input: CD4+ effector T cells sorted from blood. CDR3 in amino acids: CASSFPSSGARSSYNEQFF. Written as DNA, the CDR3 is TGTGCCAGCAGTTTCCCCTCTAGCGGGGCCCGAAGCTCCTACAATGAGCAGTTCTTC.